The 10 T cell receptor beta chains given below trace back to one sample, sequenced in a study of OX40 agonist ivuxolimab in advanced cancers. Only in-frame clones appear in the TCRdb table, and some are missing; sequencing was by immunoSEQ multiplex PCR. The top ten hold around 0.7% of the sample, which has tens of thousands of clones, more than 75% seen once. The material was CD4+ or CD8+ T cells sorted from blood, obtained in a trial of the OX40 agonist ivuxolimab. These TCRs come from an adult with an advanced solid tumor such as melanoma, head and neck, liver or kidney cancer.

This chain joins TRBV7-2 and TRBJ1-4; TRBD1 matches 8 bases. This CDR3 has 16 amino acids. J gave up 7 bases and V 4 bases, and 11 bases lay outside the gene matches. The germline gives CDR1 SGHTA, CDR2 FQGNSA. The CDR3 DNA sequence: TGTGCCAGCAGCTGGGCCCCACCTACAGGGGGTGAAAAACTGTTTTTT. This translates into CASSWAPPTGGEKLFF.

CDR3 sequence: CASSRVSTVGETQYF. DNA for the CDR3: TGTGCCAGCAGCCGTGTCTCGACAGTGGGGGAGACCCAGTACTTC. The chain joins TRBV7-9 to TRBJ2-5, with D possibly being TRBD1 (5 bases). Trimming removed 5 bases from V and 5 bases from J, with 18 bases in between. This CDR3 is 15 amino acids long. Germline-derived CDR1 and CDR2 are SEHNR and FQNEAQ (reference sequence).

This clone was found once. The chain employs TRBV29-1 and TRBJ1-1; D gene ambiguous. CDR1 and CDR2 from the germline V gene are SQVTM and ANQGSEA. The germline V and J ends were trimmed by 5 bases and 7 bases, with 11 bases remaining between them. The CDR3 is 11 amino acids. CDR3 in DNA: TGCAGCGTTCGGGAGGCCGGTGAAGCTTTCTTT. Residues: CSVREAGEAFF.

The chain is built from TRBV7-2 and TRBJ2-5; D ambiguous. TRBJ2-7 matches the DNA end more closely, so the J call is doubtful. The CDR3 extends over 11 amino acids. Germline assignment: CDR1 SGHTA and CDR2 FQGNSA. For the CDR3, the DNA is TGTGCCAGCAGCTCTGCCTACGAGCAGTACTTC. Protein product: CASSSAYEQYF.

This clone was detected a few times. The J gene is TRBJ1-1, the V gene TRBV9; D is unclear. Germline CDR1 SGDLS, CDR2 YYNGEE. The CDR3 is made up of 14 amino acids. The germline V and J ends were trimmed by 3 bases and 1 base, with 10 bases remaining between them. CDR3 loop: CASSAYTENTEAFF. In DNA form, the CDR3 reads TGTGCCAGCAGCGCTTACACAGAGAACACTGAAGCTTTCTTT.

V and J are TRBV18 and TRBJ2-5, with TRBD1 matching 9 bases. CDR1 and CDR2 (germline): KGHSH, LQKENI. The CDR3 length is 16 residues. V was clipped by 6 bases and J by 4 bases; unmatched bases: 12. The CDR3 bases are TGTGCCAGCTCCCCTACTGCTTCGGGACAGGGAGAGACCCAGTACTTC. Its protein product is CASSPTASGQGETQYF.

This clone was seen once. The gene calls are TRBV7-8 and TRBJ1-5; no definite D call. The CDR3 consists of 14 residues. Germline V gene lookup returns CDR1 SGHVS and CDR2 FQNEAQ. The V end lost 5 bases, the J end lost 7 bases, and 15 bases lay between the germline ends. The CDR3 spells CASSPTPPGQPQHF. DNA of the CDR3: TGTGCCAGCAGCCCAACACCCCCTGGCCAGCCCCAGCATTTT.

This chain links TRBV20-1 with TRBJ2-3; D gene uncertain. Germline-derived CDR1 and CDR2 are DFQATT and SNEGSKA (reference sequence). The ends were cut back, 5 bases at V and 3 bases at J, with 6 bases in the middle. CDR3 size: 11 residues. As DNA, the CDR3 is TGCAGTGCTGCAGCGACAGATACGCAGTATTTT. Translated: CSAAATDTQYF.

The chain employs TRBV7-9 and TRBJ2-1; 8 nucleotides match TRBD1. V was clipped by 5 bases and J by 8 bases; unmatched bases: 11. Germline lookup yields CDR1 SEHNR and CDR2 FQNEAQ (reference sequence). The CDR3 totals 15 residues. CDR3 amino acids: CASSQQRQGFHEQFF. The CDR3 DNA sequence: TGTGCCAGCAGCCAGCAACGACAGGGGTTCCATGAGCAGTTCTTC.

V and J are TRBV19 and TRBJ1-1, with TRBD1 as a possible D gene (6 bases). The CDR3 loop spans 13 amino acids. The V gene's germline CDR1 is LNHDA and CDR2 SQIVND (reference sequence). The V and J ends lost 4 bases and 4 bases respectively, with 10 bases between them. The CDR3 reads CASSTTGTTEAFF. In nucleotides, the CDR3 is TGTGCCAGTAGTACAACAGGGACCACTGAAGCTTTCTTT.